This T cell receptor (beta chain) was recorded in a study of T cells in Graves' hyperthyroidism and ophthalmopathy. The investigators amplified TCR beta CDR3 regions from RNA transcripts. The study used the HTBI primer set for a first-round RT-PCR of the TCR CDR3. Each CDR3 protein gets one entry after TCRdb re-called the multiplex PCR reads with MiXCR. The sample comprises hundreds of thousands of distinct CDR3 sequences, roughly 25% of which are singletons, and around 70% rests with the top ten. There are many counts of this clonotype. In germline, CDR1 is LGHDT, CDR2 YNNKEL (reference sequence). CDR3 length equals 14 residues. V dropped 1 base and J dropped 4 bases, with 7 bases sitting between them.

The rearrangement uses TRBV3-1 and TRBJ1-4, with D unclear. Material for sequencing was blood. The sequence was obtained from a man aged 50 to 60 with Graves' hyperthyroidism. The CDR3 DNA sequence: TGTGCCAGCAGCCAAGGGCGGAATAATGAAAAACTGTTTTTT. It yields the protein CASSQGRNNEKLFF.